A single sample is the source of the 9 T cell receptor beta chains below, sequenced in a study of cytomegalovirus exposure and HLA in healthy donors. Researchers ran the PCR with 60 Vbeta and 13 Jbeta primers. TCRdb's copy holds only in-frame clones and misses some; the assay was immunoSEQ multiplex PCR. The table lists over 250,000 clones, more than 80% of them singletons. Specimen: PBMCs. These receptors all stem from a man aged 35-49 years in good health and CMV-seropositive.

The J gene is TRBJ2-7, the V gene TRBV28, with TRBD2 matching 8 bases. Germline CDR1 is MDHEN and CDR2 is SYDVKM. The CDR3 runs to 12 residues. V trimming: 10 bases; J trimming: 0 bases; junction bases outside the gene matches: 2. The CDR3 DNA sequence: TGTGCCATTAGCGGGACCTCCTACGAGCAGTACTTC. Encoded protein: CAISGTSYEQYF.

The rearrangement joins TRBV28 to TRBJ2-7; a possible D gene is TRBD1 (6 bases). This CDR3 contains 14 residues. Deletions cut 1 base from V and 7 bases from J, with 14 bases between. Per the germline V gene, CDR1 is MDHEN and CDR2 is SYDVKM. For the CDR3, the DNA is TGTGCCAGCAGTTTATACATCAGGGGCGGTGAGCAGTACTTC. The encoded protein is CASSLYIRGGEQYF.

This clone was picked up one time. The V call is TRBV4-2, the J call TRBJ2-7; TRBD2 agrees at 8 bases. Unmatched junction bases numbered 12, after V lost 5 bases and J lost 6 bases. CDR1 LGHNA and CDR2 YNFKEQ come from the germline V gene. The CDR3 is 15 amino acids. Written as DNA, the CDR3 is TGTGCCAGCAGCAAGGGACTAGATCGAGTCTCCGAGCAGTACTTC. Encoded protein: CASSKGLDRVSEQYF.

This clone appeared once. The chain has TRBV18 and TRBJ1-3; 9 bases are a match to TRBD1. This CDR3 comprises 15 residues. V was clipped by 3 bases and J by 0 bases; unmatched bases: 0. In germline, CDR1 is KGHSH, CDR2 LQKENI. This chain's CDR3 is CASSPGQGSGNTIYF. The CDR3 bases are TGTGCCAGCTCACCGGGACAGGGCTCTGGAAACACCATATATTTT.

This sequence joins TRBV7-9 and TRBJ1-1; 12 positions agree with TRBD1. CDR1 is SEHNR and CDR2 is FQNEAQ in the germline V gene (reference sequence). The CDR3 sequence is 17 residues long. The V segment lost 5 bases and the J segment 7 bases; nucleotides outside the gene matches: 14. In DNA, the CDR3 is TGTGCCAGCAGCCCCGCGCCGTCGGGACAGGGGGCCTTTGAAGCTTTCTTT. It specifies CASSPAPSGQGAFEAFF. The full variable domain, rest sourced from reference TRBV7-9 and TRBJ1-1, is DTGVSQNPRHKITKRGQNVTFRCDPISEHNRLYWYRQTLGQGPEFLTYFQNEAQLEKSRLLSDRFSAERPKGSFSTLEIQRTEQGDSAMYLCASSPAPSGQGAFEAFFGQGTRLTVV.

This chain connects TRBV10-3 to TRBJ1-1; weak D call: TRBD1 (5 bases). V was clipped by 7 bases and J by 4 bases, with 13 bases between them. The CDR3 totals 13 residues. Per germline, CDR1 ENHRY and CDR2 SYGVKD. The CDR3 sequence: CAIKSGGGTEAFF. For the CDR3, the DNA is TGTGCCATCAAGAGCGGGGGAGGCACTGAAGCTTTCTTT.

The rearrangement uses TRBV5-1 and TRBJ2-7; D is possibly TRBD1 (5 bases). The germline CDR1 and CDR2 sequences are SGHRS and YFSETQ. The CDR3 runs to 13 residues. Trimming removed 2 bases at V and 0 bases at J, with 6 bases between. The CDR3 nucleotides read TGCGCCAGCAGCTTACAGGTCTCCTACGAGCAGTACTTC. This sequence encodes CASSLQVSYEQYF.

CDR3 nucleotide sequence: TGTGCCAGCAGCTTGCGTGATTTCGGCACCGGGGAGCTGTTTTTT. Residues: CASSLRDFGTGELFF. The V gene is TRBV7-9, the J gene TRBJ2-2, with D unclear. V shed 3 bases and J shed 4 bases, with 12 bases lying between them. The germline CDR1 and CDR2 sequences are SEHNR and FQNEAQ (reference sequence). The CDR3 has 15 amino acids.

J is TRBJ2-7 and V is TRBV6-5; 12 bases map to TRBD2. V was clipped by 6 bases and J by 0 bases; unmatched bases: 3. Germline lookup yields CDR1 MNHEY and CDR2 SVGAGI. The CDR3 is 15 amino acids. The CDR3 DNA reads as TGTGCCAGCAGCCAGACTAGCGGGAGCTCCTACGAGCAGTACTTC. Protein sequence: CASSQTSGSSYEQYF.